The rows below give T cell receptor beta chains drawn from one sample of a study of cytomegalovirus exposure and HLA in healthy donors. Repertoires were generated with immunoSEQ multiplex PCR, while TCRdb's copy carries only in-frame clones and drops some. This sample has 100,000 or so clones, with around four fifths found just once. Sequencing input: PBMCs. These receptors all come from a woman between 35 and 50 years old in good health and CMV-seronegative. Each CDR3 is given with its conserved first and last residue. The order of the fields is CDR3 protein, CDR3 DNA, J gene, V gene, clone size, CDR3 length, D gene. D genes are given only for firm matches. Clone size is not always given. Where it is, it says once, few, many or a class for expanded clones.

CDR3 protein: CAWSKVRVPWTDTQYF
CDR3 DNA: TGTGCCTGGAGTAAGGTCAGGGTCCCGTGGACAGATACGCAGTATTTT
J gene: TRBJ2-3
V gene: TRBV30
clone size: NA
CDR3 length: 16
D gene: NA

CDR3 protein: CASGWASGGAPQETQYF
CDR3 DNA: TGTGCCAGCGGCTGGGCTAGCGGGGGGGCCCCCCAAGAGACCCAGTACTTC
J gene: TRBJ2-5
V gene: TRBV7-2
clone size: NA
CDR3 length: 17
D gene: TRBD2

CDR3 protein: CASSTDRYFLGGYTF
CDR3 DNA: TGTGCCAGTAGTACGGACAGGTATTTTCTTGGTGGCTACACCTTC
J gene: TRBJ1-2
V gene: TRBV19
clone size: few
CDR3 length: 15
D gene: TRBD1

CDR3 protein: CASSLGAGGRNVYGYTF
CDR3 DNA: TGTGCCAGCAGCTTAGGGGCAGGGGGCCGCAATGTCTATGGCTACACCTTC
J gene: TRBJ1-2
V gene: TRBV7-2
clone size: NA
CDR3 length: 17
D gene: TRBD1

CDR3 protein: CASGTQVRVEKLFF
CDR3 DNA: TGTGCCAGCGGGACACAAGTTCGGGTTGAAAAACTGTTTTTT
J gene: TRBJ1-4
V gene: TRBV2
clone size: few
CDR3 length: 14
D gene: NA

CDR3 protein: CASSLVQGGYGYTF
CDR3 DNA: TGTGCCAGCAGCTTAGTTCAGGGAGGCTATGGCTACACCTTC
J gene: TRBJ1-2
V gene: TRBV7-9
clone size: NA
CDR3 length: 14
D gene: NA

CDR3 protein: CASSPREINEQFF
CDR3 DNA: TGTGCCAGCAGCCCAAGAGAAATCAATGAGCAGTTCTTC
J gene: TRBJ2-1
V gene: TRBV13
clone size: once
CDR3 length: 13
D gene: NA

CDR3 protein: CASSVAGAGSQGTQYF
CDR3 DNA: TGTGCCAGCAGCGTAGCGGGAGCGGGGAGCCAAGGGACCCAGTACTTC
J gene: TRBJ2-5
V gene: TRBV9
clone size: NA
CDR3 length: 16
D gene: TRBD2

CDR3 protein: CASSYSRQGPSEQYF
CDR3 DNA: TGTGCCAGCAGTTACTCGAGACAGGGCCCCTCCGAGCAGTACTTC
J gene: TRBJ2-7
V gene: TRBV6-5
clone size: NA
CDR3 length: 15
D gene: TRBD1

CDR3 protein: CASSDGGRGYTF
CDR3 DNA: TGTGCCAGCAGCGACGGTGGGAGAGGCTACACCTTC
J gene: TRBJ1-2
V gene: TRBV7-2
clone size: NA
CDR3 length: 12
D gene: NA

CDR3 protein: CAIRPGTTNYGYTF
CDR3 DNA: TGTGCCATCAGGCCCGGGACAACTAACTATGGCTACACCTTC
J gene: TRBJ1-2
V gene: TRBV10-3
clone size: NA
CDR3 length: 14
D gene: NA

CDR3 protein: CASSLEGTSGGETQYF
CDR3 DNA: TGTGCCAGCAGCTTAGAGGGGACTAGCGGGGGGGAGACCCAGTACTTC
J gene: TRBJ2-5
V gene: TRBV7-2
clone size: NA
CDR3 length: 16
D gene: TRBD2

CDR3 protein: CAWSGLAGYYEQYF
CDR3 DNA: TGTGCCTGGAGTGGACTAGCGGGGTACTACGAGCAGTACTTC
J gene: TRBJ2-7
V gene: TRBV30
clone size: NA
CDR3 length: 14
D gene: TRBD2

CDR3 protein: CASSSSRTYEQYF
CDR3 DNA: TGCGCCAGCAGTTCTAGCAGGACCTACGAGCAGTACTTC
J gene: TRBJ2-7
V gene: TRBV5-1
clone size: NA
CDR3 length: 13
D gene: NA

CDR3 protein: CASSSGLSTDTQYF
CDR3 DNA: TGCGCCAGCAGCTCGGGACTGAGCACAGATACGCAGTATTTT
J gene: TRBJ2-3
V gene: TRBV5-1
clone size: NA
CDR3 length: 14
D gene: NA

CDR3 protein: CASSPDRGIGEQFF
CDR3 DNA: TGTGCCAGCAGCCCGGACAGGGGAATTGGTGAGCAGTTCTTC
J gene: TRBJ2-1
V gene: TRBV2
clone size: NA
CDR3 length: 14
D gene: TRBD1

CDR3 protein: CASSAGTGGLAGELFF
CDR3 DNA: TGTGCCAGTAGCGCCGGGACAGGGGGACTGGCTGGGGAGCTGTTTTTT
J gene: TRBJ2-2
V gene: TRBV19
clone size: NA
CDR3 length: 16
D gene: TRBD1

CDR3 protein: CASSVASGGIETQYF
CDR3 DNA: TGCGCCAGCAGTGTGGCTAGCGGGGGTATAGAGACCCAGTACTTC
J gene: TRBJ2-5
V gene: TRBV10-1
clone size: few
CDR3 length: 15
D gene: TRBD2

CDR3 protein: CASSSQGANGYTF
CDR3 DNA: TGTGCCAGCAGTTCCCAGGGGGCGAATGGCTACACCTTC
J gene: TRBJ1-2
V gene: TRBV25-1
clone size: NA
CDR3 length: 13
D gene: TRBD1

CDR3 protein: CAISAQDRGRYEQYF
CDR3 DNA: TGTGCCATCAGTGCACAGGACAGGGGGCGGTACGAGCAGTACTTC
J gene: TRBJ2-7
V gene: TRBV10-3
clone size: NA
CDR3 length: 15
D gene: TRBD1

CDR3 protein: CSGQAPGYTF
CDR3 DNA: TGCAGTGGACAGGCGCCCGGCTACACCTTC
J gene: TRBJ1-2
V gene: TRBV20-1
clone size: NA
CDR3 length: 10
D gene: NA

CDR3 protein: CSVGGGSYNEQFF
CDR3 DNA: TGCAGCGTTGGGGGGGGCTCCTACAATGAGCAGTTCTTC
J gene: TRBJ2-1
V gene: TRBV29-1
clone size: NA
CDR3 length: 13
D gene: TRBD2

CDR3 protein: CASSVQGSTDTQYF
CDR3 DNA: TGTGCCAGCAGCGTACAGGGGTCGACAGATACGCAGTATTTT
J gene: TRBJ2-3
V gene: TRBV9
clone size: NA
CDR3 length: 14
D gene: NA

CDR3 protein: CASSLRGSGNTIYF
CDR3 DNA: TGTGCCAGCAGCTTGCGGGGAAGCGGAAACACCATATATTTT
J gene: TRBJ1-3
V gene: TRBV5-6
clone size: NA
CDR3 length: 14
D gene: NA

CDR3 protein: CAVRTGSQPQHF
CDR3 DNA: TGCGCCGTTAGGACAGGGAGCCAGCCCCAGCATTTT
J gene: TRBJ1-5
V gene: TRBV5-1
clone size: NA
CDR3 length: 12
D gene: TRBD1

CDR3 protein: CASSIGGTGTYGYTF
CDR3 DNA: TGTGCCAGCAGTATAGGAGGGACAGGGACCTATGGCTACACCTTC
J gene: TRBJ1-2
V gene: TRBV27
clone size: once
CDR3 length: 15
D gene: TRBD1

CDR3 protein: CASSHRGTDEQYF
CDR3 DNA: TGCGCCAGCAGCCATCGGGGGACGGACGAGCAGTACTTC
J gene: TRBJ2-7
V gene: TRBV10-1
clone size: medium-sized
CDR3 length: 13
D gene: NA

CDR3 protein: CASSSGQGIGYTF
CDR3 DNA: TGTGCCAGCAGCTCGGGACAGGGTATAGGCTACACCTTC
J gene: TRBJ1-2
V gene: TRBV25-1
clone size: NA
CDR3 length: 13
D gene: TRBD1

CDR3 protein: CASRRDNTEAFF
CDR3 DNA: TGCGCCAGCAGACGGGATAACACTGAAGCTTTCTTT
J gene: TRBJ1-1
V gene: TRBV5-1
clone size: NA
CDR3 length: 12
D gene: NA

CDR3 protein: CASSLDRINEKLFF
CDR3 DNA: TGCGCCAGCAGCTTGGACAGGATTAATGAAAAACTGTTTTTT
J gene: TRBJ1-4
V gene: TRBV5-1
clone size: NA
CDR3 length: 14
D gene: NA

CDR3 protein: CASSSKPREVAFF
CDR3 DNA: TGTGCCAGCAGCTCCAAACCCAGGGAAGTAGCTTTCTTT
J gene: TRBJ1-1
V gene: TRBV7-2
clone size: NA
CDR3 length: 13
D gene: NA

CDR3 protein: CASGQGARGQQFF
CDR3 DNA: TGTGCCAGCGGACAGGGGGCGCGGGGGCAGCAGTTCTTC
J gene: TRBJ2-1
V gene: TRBV19
clone size: NA
CDR3 length: 13
D gene: TRBD1

CDR3 protein: CASSEGDRVREKLFF
CDR3 DNA: TGTGCCAGCAGTGAAGGAGACAGGGTACGTGAAAAACTGTTTTTT
J gene: TRBJ1-4
V gene: TRBV6-1
clone size: few
CDR3 length: 15
D gene: TRBD1

CDR3 protein: CASSLPAGTGSYGGNTEAFF
CDR3 DNA: TGCGCCAGCAGCTTACCGGCGGGAACAGGCTCCTATGGGGGGAACACTGAAGCTTTCTTT
J gene: TRBJ1-1
V gene: TRBV5-1
clone size: few
CDR3 length: 20
D gene: NA

CDR3 protein: CASSFKDRVNDEQFF
CDR3 DNA: TGTGCCAGCAGCTTCAAGGACAGGGTAAACGATGAGCAGTTCTTC
J gene: TRBJ2-1
V gene: TRBV7-2
clone size: NA
CDR3 length: 15
D gene: TRBD1

CDR3 protein: CSVVGVGEAFF
CDR3 DNA: TGCAGCGTTGTAGGGGTTGGTGAAGCTTTCTTT
J gene: TRBJ1-1
V gene: TRBV29-1
clone size: NA
CDR3 length: 11
D gene: NA

CDR3 protein: CASSPPSYTEAFF
CDR3 DNA: TGTGCCAGCTCACCACCCAGTTACACTGAAGCTTTCTTT
J gene: TRBJ1-1
V gene: TRBV18
clone size: once
CDR3 length: 13
D gene: NA

CDR3 protein: CASSPGTTYEQYF
CDR3 DNA: TGTGCCAGCTCACCAGGGACAACCTACGAGCAGTACTTC
J gene: TRBJ2-7
V gene: TRBV18
clone size: few
CDR3 length: 13
D gene: NA

CDR3 protein: CASSPIDRGPGNTIYF
CDR3 DNA: TGCGCCAGCAGCCCTATAGACAGGGGACCTGGAAACACCATATATTTT
J gene: TRBJ1-3
V gene: TRBV4-3
clone size: NA
CDR3 length: 16
D gene: TRBD1

CDR3 protein: CASSPGTGGGRYGYTF
CDR3 DNA: TGCGCCAGCAGCCCCGGGACAGGGGGCGGACGCTATGGCTACACCTTC
J gene: TRBJ1-2
V gene: TRBV5-1
clone size: NA
CDR3 length: 16
D gene: TRBD1

CDR3 protein: CASSPRQGGSYNSPLHF
CDR3 DNA: TGCGCCAGCAGCCCCCGACAGGGAGGCTCCTATAATTCACCCCTCCACTTT
J gene: TRBJ1-6
V gene: TRBV4-1
clone size: few
CDR3 length: 17
D gene: TRBD1

CDR3 protein: CASSIAGTSLNEQFF
CDR3 DNA: TGTGCCAGTAGTATAGCGGGGACTAGCCTTAATGAGCAGTTCTTC
J gene: TRBJ2-1
V gene: TRBV19
clone size: NA
CDR3 length: 15
D gene: TRBD2

CDR3 protein: CASRWDSPVGEAFF
CDR3 DNA: TGTGCCAGCAGATGGGACAGTCCGGTGGGTGAAGCTTTCTTT
J gene: TRBJ1-1
V gene: TRBV6-5
clone size: NA
CDR3 length: 14
D gene: TRBD1

CDR3 protein: CASIYGTEAFF
CDR3 DNA: TGTGCCAGCATATACGGGACTGAAGCTTTCTTT
J gene: TRBJ1-1
V gene: TRBV27
clone size: once
CDR3 length: 11
D gene: NA

CDR3 protein: CASSLYTGTPSNEQFF
CDR3 DNA: TGTGCCAGCAGCCTATACACCGGGACTCCCAGTAATGAGCAGTTCTTC
J gene: TRBJ2-1
V gene: TRBV14
clone size: NA
CDR3 length: 16
D gene: NA

CDR3 protein: CASSLTGLLNTEAFF
CDR3 DNA: TGTGCCAGCAGCCTTACAGGGTTGTTGAACACTGAAGCTTTCTTT
J gene: TRBJ1-1
V gene: TRBV5-6
clone size: few
CDR3 length: 15
D gene: NA

CDR3 protein: CASSEDTFGGRGGYTF
CDR3 DNA: TGTGCCAGCAGTGAGGATACCTTCGGGGGGCGCGGGGGCTACACCTTC
J gene: TRBJ1-2
V gene: TRBV6-1
clone size: NA
CDR3 length: 16
D gene: NA

CDR3 protein: CSVDTSGESSYNEQFF
CDR3 DNA: TGCAGCGTTGATACTAGCGGGGAAAGCTCCTACAATGAGCAGTTCTTC
J gene: TRBJ2-1
V gene: TRBV29-1
clone size: NA
CDR3 length: 16
D gene: TRBD2

CDR3 protein: CASSDGGLSYNSPLHF
CDR3 DNA: TGTGCCAGCAGTGACGGGGGTCTCTCCTATAATTCACCCCTCCACTTT
J gene: TRBJ1-6
V gene: TRBV2
clone size: NA
CDR3 length: 16
D gene: NA